This T cell receptor beta chain is from a study of cytomegalovirus exposure and HLA in healthy donors. Vbeta (60) and Jbeta (13) primers were used in the PCR. Profiled with immunoSEQ multiplex PCR; TCRdb holds only in-frame clones, not every one. This sample has about 160,000 clones, with approximately 79% found just once. Concerning this clone itself: What it binds is unknown.

Study-wide results and caveats: According to a later analysis, donors in an Asian-associated ancestry cluster reportedly had fewer N-insertions than the roughly 670-donor mean. The authors confirmed in vitro that a few CMV-associated chains were specific for CMV antigens. Across donors, presence/absence analyses took sequencing depth to be roughly uniform.

Trimming removed 6 bases from V and 4 bases from J, with 15 bases in between. The CDR3 consists of 15 residues. Germline CDR1 KGHSH, CDR2 LQKENI. The sample comprised PBMCs. The receptor comes from a middle-aged man in good health and CMV-seropositive. The chain links TRBV18 to TRBJ1-4, with TRBD1 as a possible D gene (5 bases). CDR3 nucleotides: TGTGCCAGCTCCCAAAAGCGGGACCATAATGAAAAACTGTTTTTT. As protein: CASSQKRDHNEKLFF.